The 18 T cell receptor beta chains below all came from one sample that was sequenced in a study of T cells in Graves' hyperthyroidism and ophthalmopathy (dated by TCRdb to the late 2010s). Library method: multiplex PCR. The sequencer listed for this sample is Illumina HiSeq 2000. The TCR beta CDR3 regions were amplified from the RNA transcripts. The TCR CDR3 was subjected to a first round of RT-PCR using the HTBI primer set and the Qiagen OneStep RT-PCR kit. TCRdb's own reprocessing of the public reads used fastp at Q25 and MiXCR and kept productive beta chains. Each CDR3 protein gets just one entry, which takes the most common genes and DNA from the rows behind it. Here the sample has more than 500,000 distinct CDR3 sequences; roughly 16% occur a single time. The ten largest clones add up to about 29% of the sample. Sequencing input: blood. The receptors originated from a woman between 25 and 40 years old with Graves' ophthalmopathy.

For this clonotype: This sequence may be a read error, since a much larger clone differs from it by one base. The genes are TRBV10-3 and TRBJ2-7; D possibly matches TRBD1 or TRBD2 (5 bases each). The CDR3 has 14 residues. CDR1 is ENHRY, CDR2 SYGVKD, per germline. Trimming took 5 bases from V and 6 from J, leaving 17 bases between them. CDR3 in amino acids: CAISYFGGPFEQYF. DNA for the CDR3: TGTGCCATCAGTTACTTTGGGGGACCGTTCGAGCAGTACTTC.

This clonotype was detected many times. CDR3 protein: CASSLTGGSLWANVLTF. As DNA, the CDR3 is TGTGCCAGCAGCTTGACAGGAGGAAGTCTTTGGGCCAACGTCCTGACTTTC. This chain uses TRBV5-5 with TRBJ2-6; D is possibly TRBD1 or TRBD2 (5 bases each). CDR1 is SGHKS, CDR2 YYEKEE, per germline (reference sequence). Between the trimmed V and J ends, which lost 1 base and 5 bases, there was a span of 16 bases. CDR3 length: 17 residues.

Concerning this clonotype itself: Possible read error: a much larger clone is one base away. V is TRBV24-1 and J is TRBJ1-2; D unclear. The V gene lost 4 bases and the J gene lost 6 bases, with 8 bases spanning the gap. This CDR3 is 12 amino acids long. Per germline, CDR1 KGHDR and CDR2 SFDVKD. The CDR3 sequence is CATSEETHGYTF. CDR3 sequence (DNA): TGTGCCACCAGTGAGGAGACTCATGGCTACACCTTC.

About this clonotype itself: A much larger clone differs from this one at a single base, so this may be a read error. The rearrangement joins TRBV29-1 to TRBJ1-1, with D perhaps TRBD1 (5 bases). The germline gives CDR1 SQVTM, CDR2 ANQGSEA. Trimming left V 6 bases short and J 4 bases short, with 9 bases between. The CDR3 is 11 residues long. The CDR3 region has the DNA TGCAGCGTGGGGCCTCTCACTGAAGCTTTCTTT. Residues: CSVGPLTEAFF.

This clonotype was detected ten times or more. The CDR3 here is CASSGGADRAGETQYF. CDR3 nucleotides: TGTGCCAGCAGCGGGGGGGCCGACAGGGCAGGGGAGACCCAGTACTTC. The chain employs TRBV9 and TRBJ2-5; D is possibly TRBD1 (7 bases). The germline gives CDR1 SGDLS, CDR2 YYNGEE. This CDR3 is 16 amino acids long. Trimming took 3 bases from V and 5 from J, leaving 20 bases between them.

The rearrangement uses TRBV7-9 and TRBJ2-3; 7 bases map to TRBD1. CDR1 SEHNR and CDR2 FQNEAQ come from the germline V gene (reference sequence). V gave up 5 bases and J gave up 0 bases; unmatched junction bases: 14. The CDR3 is made up of 18 amino acids. CDR3 DNA: TGTGCCAGCAGCGATATTGCAGGGACAGCCACTAGCACAGATACGCAGTATTTT. Its translation: CASSDIAGTATSTDTQYF.

A remark on this clonotype: Given a much more abundant clone one base away, this may be a read error. J is TRBJ2-3 and V is TRBV11-2; TRBD1 or TRBD2 may be the D gene (5 bases each). The germline V gene has CDR1 SGHAT and CDR2 FQNNGV. V was clipped by 6 bases and J by 2 bases, with 27 bases between them. The CDR3 loop spans 19 amino acids. CDR3 protein: CASSNVGTDIKRNTDTQYF. The CDR3 DNA reads as TGTGCCAGCAGTAACGTCGGGACGGATATCAAGCGGAACACAGATACGCAGTATTTT. The full variable domain, completed using reference TRBV11-2 and TRBJ2-3, is EAGVAQSPRYKIIEKRQSVAFWCNPISGHATLYWYQQILGQGPKLLIQFQNNGVVDDSQLPKDRFSAERLKGVDSTLKIQPAKLEDSAVYLCASSNVGTDIKRNTDTQYFGPGTRLTVL.

This clonotype was counted many times. The chain joins TRBV7-9 to TRBJ2-5, with D perhaps assigned TRBD1 or TRBD2 (5 bases each). Trimming pared 5 bases from V and 5 bases from J, leaving 15 bases between. The V gene's germline CDR1 is SEHNR and CDR2 FQNEAQ (reference sequence). The CDR3 is 14 amino acids. CDR3 DNA: TGTGCCAGCAGCGGGGGAACACGGGTTGAGACCCAGTACTTC. It encodes CASSGGTRVETQYF.

The table lists this clonotype with many counts. The V call is TRBV18, the J call TRBJ2-7; maybe TRBD2 (6 bases). V lost 5 bases and J 4 bases, leaving 18 bases between the germline ends. The CDR3 is 15 amino acids. The germline V gene has CDR1 KGHSH and CDR2 LQKENI. The CDR3 DNA follows: TGTGCCAGCTCATATGGGCGGGATTGGGTGTACGAGCAGTACTTC. It is translated as CASSYGRDWVYEQYF.

This clonotype was counted ten times or more. This rearrangement joins TRBV3-1 to TRBJ2-1, with 7 nucleotides matching TRBD1. The germline V gene encodes CDR1 LGHDT and CDR2 YNNKEL (reference sequence). V was pared by 7 bases and J by 1 base, with 7 bases of the junction left unmatched. The CDR3 consists of 15 residues. This chain's CDR3 is CASTQGEGSYNEQFF. CDR3 bases: TGTGCCAGCACTCAGGGGGAAGGGTCCTACAATGAGCAGTTCTTC.

On this clonotype: At one end, the junction sequence differs from germline, possibly due to a read error. The J gene is TRBJ2-7, the V gene TRBV7-2; maybe TRBD2 (7 bases). The CDR3 has 13 residues. Germline V gives CDR1 SGHTA, CDR2 FQGNSA. CDR3 coding DNA: TGTGCCAACAGCTGGGGGGGGCCCTACGAGCAGTACTTC. Protein sequence: CANSWGGPYEQYF.

This clonotype was recorded once. CDR3 sequence (DNA): TGTGCCTGGAGCGGGGGATGGGGTACTGGCTATGGCTACACCTTC. Translated: CAWSGGWGTGYGYTF. J is TRBJ1-2 and V is TRBV30; D is possibly TRBD1 (5 bases). The CDR3 sequence is 15 residues long. Per germline, CDR1 GTSNPN and CDR2 SVGIG (reference sequence). V lost 3 bases and J 4 bases, leaving 18 bases between the germline ends.

This clonotype came up many times. The chain recombines TRBV7-8 with TRBJ2-5; D assignment may be TRBD1 or TRBD2 (5 bases each). This CDR3 is built from 14 residues. V was shortened by 5 bases and J by 5 bases, with 15 bases between the two germline ends. CDR1 is SGHVS and CDR2 is FQNEAQ in the germline V gene. CDR3 protein: CASSTGTERETQYF. The CDR3 DNA is TGTGCCAGCAGCACCGGGACGGAGAGGGAGACCCAGTACTTC.

This clonotype was detected a few times. The chain carries TRBV6-6 and TRBJ1-5, with 11 bases lining up with TRBD1. From germline, CDR1 is MNHNY and CDR2 SVGAGI (reference sequence). This CDR3 has 16 residues. V lost 0 bases, J lost 6 bases, and 4 bases stayed unmatched. As DNA, the CDR3 is TGTGCCAGCAGTTACTCTCGGACAGGGGGCACTCAGCCCCAGCATTTT. Amino acids: CASSYSRTGGTQPQHF.

V is TRBV6-1 and J is TRBJ2-1; D might be TRBD2 (5 bases). Looked up from germline, CDR1 is MNHNS and CDR2 is SASEGT. This CDR3 contains 14 residues. The V and J ends lost 6 bases and 4 bases respectively, with 13 bases between them. CDR3 nucleotide sequence: TGTGCCAGCAGAGACCACCGGGGATACAATGAGCAGTTCTTC. It specifies CASRDHRGYNEQFF.

This clonotype was observed many times. The rearrangement links TRBV7-9 to TRBJ1-1; D uncertain. The CDR3 is 12 amino acids. Between the trimmed V and J ends, which lost 7 bases and 1 base, there was a span of 7 bases. The germline gives CDR1 SEHNR, CDR2 FQNEAQ (reference sequence). The CDR3 nucleotides are TGTGCCAGCACCCAACAGAACACTGAAGCTTTCTTT. Protein sequence: CASTQQNTEAFF.

This clonotype was seen at least ten times. The rearrangement joins TRBV5-1 to TRBJ1-2; D gene unclear. CDR1 is SGHRS, CDR2 YFSETQ, per germline. Trimming shortened V by 4 bases and J by 4 bases, and 11 bases separated the two germline ends. The CDR3 length is 13 residues. CDR3 region: CASSEFQSYGYTF. CDR3 nucleotides: TGCGCCAGCAGCGAGTTCCAGAGCTATGGCTACACCTTC.

This clonotype was observed a handful of times. This rearrangement joins TRBV9 to TRBJ2-3, with D possibly being TRBD1 (6 bases). The germline gives CDR1 SGDLS, CDR2 YYNGEE. V was shortened by 4 bases and J by 9 bases, with 24 bases between the two germline ends. The CDR3 covers 16 residues. The DNA for the CDR3 is TGTGCCAGCAGCTTCCAGGGGCTAGCTAGTTCTGAAACGCAGTATTTT. This encodes CASSFQGLASSETQYF. Full variable domain (remainder filled in from reference TRBV9 and TRBJ2-3): DSGVTQTPKHLITATGQRVTLRCSPRSGDLSVYWYQQSLDQGLQFLIQYYNGEERAKGNILERFSAQQFPDLHSELNLSSLELGDSALYFCASSFQGLASSETQYFGPGTRLTVL.